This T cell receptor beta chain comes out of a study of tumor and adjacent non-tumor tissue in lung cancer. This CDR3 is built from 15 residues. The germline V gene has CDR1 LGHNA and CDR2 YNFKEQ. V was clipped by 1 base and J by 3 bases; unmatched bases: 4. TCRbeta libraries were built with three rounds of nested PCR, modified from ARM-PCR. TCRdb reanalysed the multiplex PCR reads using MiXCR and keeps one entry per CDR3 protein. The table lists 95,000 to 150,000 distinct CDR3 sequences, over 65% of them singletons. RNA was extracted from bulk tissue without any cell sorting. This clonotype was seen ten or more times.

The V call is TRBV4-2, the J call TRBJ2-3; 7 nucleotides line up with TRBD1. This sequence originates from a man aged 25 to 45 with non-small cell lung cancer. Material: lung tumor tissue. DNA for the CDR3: TGTGCCAGCAGCCAAGGACAGGGTCCTACAGATACGCAGTATTTT. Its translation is CASSQGQGPTDTQYF.